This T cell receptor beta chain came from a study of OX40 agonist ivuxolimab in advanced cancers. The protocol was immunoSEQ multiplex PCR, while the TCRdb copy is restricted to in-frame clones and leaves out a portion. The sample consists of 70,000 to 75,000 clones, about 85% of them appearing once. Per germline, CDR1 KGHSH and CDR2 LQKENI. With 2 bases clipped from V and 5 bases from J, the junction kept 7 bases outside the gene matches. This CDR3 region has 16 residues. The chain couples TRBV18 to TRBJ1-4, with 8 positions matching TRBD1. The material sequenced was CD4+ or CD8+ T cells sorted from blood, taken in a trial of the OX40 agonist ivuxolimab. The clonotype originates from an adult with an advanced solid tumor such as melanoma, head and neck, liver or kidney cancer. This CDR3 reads CASSPTQGGRNEKLFF. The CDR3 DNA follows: TGTGCCAGCTCACCAACACAGGGGGGCCGGAATGAAAAACTGTTTTTT. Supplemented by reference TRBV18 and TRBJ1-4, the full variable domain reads NAGVMQNPRHLVRRRGQEARLRCSPMKGHSHVYWYRQLPEEGLKFMVYLQKENIIDESGMPKERFSAEFPKEGPSILRIQQVVRGDSAAYFCASSPTQGGRNEKLFFGSGTQLSVL.